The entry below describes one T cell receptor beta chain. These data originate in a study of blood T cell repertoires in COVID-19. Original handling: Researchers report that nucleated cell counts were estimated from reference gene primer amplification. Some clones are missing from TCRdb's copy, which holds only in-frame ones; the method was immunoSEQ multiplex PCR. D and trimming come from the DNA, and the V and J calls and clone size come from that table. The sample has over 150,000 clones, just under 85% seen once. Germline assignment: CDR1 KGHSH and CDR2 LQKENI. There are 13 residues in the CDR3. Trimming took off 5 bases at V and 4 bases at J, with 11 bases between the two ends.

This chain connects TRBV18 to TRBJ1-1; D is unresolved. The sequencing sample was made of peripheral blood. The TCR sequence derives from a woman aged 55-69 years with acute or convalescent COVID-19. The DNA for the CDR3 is TGTGCCAGCTCAACGGATTGGAGCACTGAAGCTTTCTTT. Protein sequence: CASSTDWSTEAFF.